What follows are 12 T cell receptor beta chains derived from one specimen sequenced in a study of blood T cell repertoires in COVID-19. Assay used: immunoSEQ multiplex PCR; TCRdb lists only in-frame clones, some missing. In the table there are 250,000 or so clones, approximately 88% of which are singletons. Specimen: peripheral blood. These receptor sequences come from a woman in her 30s with COVID-19, enrolled during active disease.

The V call is TRBV19, the J call TRBJ1-1; D perhaps matches TRBD1 (6 bases). CDR1 is LNHDA and CDR2 is SQIVND in the germline V gene (reference sequence). The germline V and J ends were trimmed by 3 bases and 0 bases, with 23 bases remaining between them. CDR3 length: 19 residues. The DNA of the CDR3 is TGTGCCAGTAGTATGGGGGCCGCCTCAGGGCGCCTTATGAACACTGAAGCTTTCTTT. This sequence encodes CASSMGAASGRLMNTEAFF.

The chain recombines TRBV27 with TRBJ2-3; 8 nucleotides line up with TRBD2. The CDR3 length is 14 residues. Germline lookup yields CDR1 MNHEY and CDR2 SMNVEV (reference sequence). The ends lost 3 bases at V and 4 bases at J; junction bases unmatched: 3. CDR3 DNA sequence: TGTGCCAGCAGTTTCCTCGGGAGGGCAGATACGCAGTATTTT. Residues: CASSFLGRADTQYF.

V usage is TRBV6-2 or TRBV6-3 and J usage is TRBJ1-6; D is unresolved. Deletions cut 6 bases from V and 9 bases from J, with 21 bases between. The CDR3 has 16 amino acids. Germline V gene data show CDR1 as MNHEY and CDR2 as SVGEGT. The CDR3 sequence: CASSQLGRSEFSPLHF. For the CDR3, the DNA is TGTGCCAGCAGCCAACTCGGACGTAGCGAGTTTTCACCCCTCCACTTT.

The chain employs TRBV10-3 and TRBJ1-6, with 7 bases matching TRBD1. This CDR3 comprises 15 residues. Germline V lookup: CDR1 ENHRY, CDR2 SYGVKD. Trimming removed 10 bases from V and 3 bases from J; junction bases left unmatched: 9. DNA of the CDR3: TGTGCCACCGCCCCGGGACAGAACTATAATTCACCCCTCCACTTT. Encoded protein: CATAPGQNYNSPLHF.

This clone has at least ten counts. The V and J genes are TRBV5-1 and TRBJ1-4, with 9 positions matching TRBD1. J gave up 4 bases and V 5 bases, and 3 bases lay outside the gene matches. Germline CDR1 reads SGHRS; CDR2 reads YFSETQ. The CDR3 contains 14 residues. CDR3 DNA: TGCGCCAGCAGTCCGGGACAGGGTAATGAAAAACTGTTTTTT. Residues: CASSPGQGNEKLFF.

This clone was counted once. V usage is TRBV7-2 and J usage is TRBJ2-7; the match to TRBD2 covers 9 bases. Germline lookup yields CDR1 SGHTA and CDR2 FQGNSA. V shed 1 base and J 5 bases; nucleotides not matched to a gene: 3. CDR3 size: 14 residues. The CDR3 loop is CASSLVAGGHEQYV. DNA for the CDR3: TGTGCCAGCAGCTTAGTCGCGGGAGGGCACGAGCAGTACGTC.

The chain is built from TRBV19 and TRBJ1-5; D gene ambiguous. CDR3 length equals 14 residues. CDR1 and CDR2 (germline): LNHDA, SQIVND (reference sequence). V lost 8 bases and J 0 bases, leaving 11 bases between the germline ends. CDR3 in amino acids: CASAGSNSNQPQHF. The CDR3 nucleotides are TGTGCCAGTGCTGGGAGTAATAGCAATCAGCCCCAGCATTTT.

This chain joins TRBV19 and TRBJ1-2, with D possibly being TRBD1 (6 bases). Germline CDR1 reads LNHDA; CDR2 reads SQIVND (reference sequence). Trimming stripped 4 bases from V and 7 bases from J, with 10 bases between. CDR3 length: 12 amino acids. The CDR3 reads CASSNREPGYTF. CDR3 sequence (DNA): TGTGCCAGTAGTAACAGGGAGCCTGGCTACACCTTC.

The chain employs TRBV11-2 and TRBJ2-7, with unresolved D. The CDR3 is 13 residues long. Germline CDR1 and CDR2: SGHAT and FQNNGV. Trimming pared 0 bases from V and 3 bases from J, leaving 6 bases between. The CDR3 coding sequence is TGTGCCAGCAGCTTAGAGGCCCGCTACGAGCAGTACTTC. Encoded protein: CASSLEARYEQYF.

This clone has more than one count but fewer than ten. The V call is TRBV13, the J call TRBJ1-2; unclear D gene. The germline V gene encodes CDR1 PRHDT and CDR2 FYEKMQ (reference sequence). V was pared by 0 bases and J by 4 bases, with 9 bases between. This CDR3 spans 14 amino acids. CDR3 protein: CASSLGAGTYGYTF. The CDR3 bases are TGTGCCAGCAGCTTAGGGGCGGGCACCTATGGCTACACCTTC.

The sample holds many counts of this clone. V usage is TRBV29-1 and J usage is TRBJ2-5; TRBD2 aligns across 9 bases. The CDR3 runs to 15 residues. Germline V gene sequence: CDR1 SQVTM, CDR2 ANQGSEA. Germline trimming cut 7 bases from V and 1 base from J; bases unmatched to any gene: 10. CDR3 region: CSGGRGGGIQETQYF. CDR3 DNA sequence: TGCAGCGGGGGGCGCGGGGGGGGGATCCAAGAGACCCAGTACTTC.

The rearrangement uses TRBV5-1 and TRBJ2-1, with 9 bases matching TRBD2. In germline, CDR1 is SGHRS, CDR2 YFSETQ. The CDR3 consists of 15 residues. J was trimmed by 2 bases and V by 6 bases; bases with no gene match: 6. Here the CDR3 reads CASTSSGDPYNEQFF. For the CDR3, the DNA is TGCGCCAGCACCTCTAGCGGGGACCCCTACAATGAGCAGTTCTTC. The full variable domain, rest sourced from reference TRBV5-1 and TRBJ2-1, is KAGVTQTPRYLIKTRGQQVTLSCSPISGHRSVSWYQQTPGQGLQFLFEYFSETQRNKGNFPGRFSGRQFSNSRSEMNVSTLELGDSALYLCASTSSGDPYNEQFFGPGTRLTVL.